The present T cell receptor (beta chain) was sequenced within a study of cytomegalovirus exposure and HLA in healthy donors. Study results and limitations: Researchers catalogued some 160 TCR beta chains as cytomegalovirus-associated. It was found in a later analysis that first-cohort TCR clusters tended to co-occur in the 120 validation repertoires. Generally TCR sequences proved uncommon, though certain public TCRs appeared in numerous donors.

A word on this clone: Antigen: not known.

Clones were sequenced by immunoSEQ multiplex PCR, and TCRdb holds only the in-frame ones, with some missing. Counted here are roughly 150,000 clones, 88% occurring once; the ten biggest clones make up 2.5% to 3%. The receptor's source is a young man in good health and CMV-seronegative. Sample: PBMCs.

Here the CDR3 reads CASSPLAGLAYEQYF. The CDR3 bases are TGTGCCAGCAGCCCCCTTGCGGGACTAGCCTACGAGCAGTACTTC. V usage is TRBV9 and J usage is TRBJ2-7, with 8 positions matching TRBD2. CDR3 length: 15 amino acids. The germline CDR1 and CDR2 sequences are SGDLS and YYNGEE. V shed 4 bases and J 2 bases; nucleotides not matched to a gene: 8.